The rows below give T cell receptor beta chains drawn from one sample of a study of T cell clusters in autoimmune cytopenias. Using the multiplex PCR reads, TCRdb records one entry per CDR3 protein without DNA. In total, the table holds over a thousand distinct CDR3 sequences. The same specimen was also included in a second study, on T cell repertoires in aging, cancer and after chemotherapy.

Sequenced input: peripheral blood. The receptors come from a human donor with chronic lymphocytic leukemia. The CDR3 runs from the conserved cysteine through the conserved F or W. Fields, in order: clone size, J gene, V gene, CDR3 protein. Clone size is not always given. Where it is, it says once, few, many or a class for expanded clones.

size: .
J: TRBJ1-1
V: TRBV7-6
CDR3: CATKGGAGDTEAFF

size: medium-sized
J: TRBJ1-1
V: TRBV6-5
CDR3: CASREYETSEAFF

size: .
J: TRBJ2-3
V: TRBV9
CDR3: CASSFGTGAFTDTQYF

size: medium-sized
J: TRBJ1-2
V: TRBV20-1
CDR3: CSARGQGDYGYTF

size: medium-sized
J: TRBJ1-2
V: TRBV27
CDR3: CASSFPGQAGGYTF

size: .
J: TRBJ2-1
V: TRBV4-2
CDR3: CASSQDFIGVLNNEQFF

size: medium-sized
J: TRBJ2-7
V: TRBV28
CDR3: CASSRWLGLREQYF

size: .
J: TRBJ1-1
V: TRBV10-3
CDR3: CAISGRTGNTEAFF

size: medium-sized
J: TRBJ2-6
V: TRBV18
CDR3: CASSDTGTGAGANVLTF

size: medium-sized
J: TRBJ1-2
V: TRBV29-1
CDR3: CSALPGQGWYGYTF

size: medium-sized
J: TRBJ1-5
V: TRBV5-5
CDR3: CASSQDRGGQPQHF

size: medium-sized
J: TRBJ2-7
V: TRBV30
CDR3: CAWSVAKPGSALNLIYEQYF

size: .
J: TRBJ2-1
V: TRBV4-2
CDR3: CASSRRLAGEVYNEQFF

size: .
J: TRBJ1-1
V: TRBV6-1
CDR3: CASSESVLTSNTEAFF

size: medium-sized
J: TRBJ2-6
V: TRBV6-5
CDR3: CASSYSSVGGVGANVLTF

size: medium-sized
J: TRBJ1-6
V: TRBV30
CDR3: CARDSRESPLHF

size: medium-sized
J: TRBJ1-4
V: TRBV19
CDR3: CASSPGQGRREKLFF

size: medium-sized
J: TRBJ2-7
V: TRBV6-6
CDR3: CASSYGFNRETEQYF

size: medium-sized
J: TRBJ2-1
V: TRBV6-5
CDR3: CASSYVLAGEQFF

size: .
J: TRBJ1-1
V: TRBV27
CDR3: CASSLSLGLNTEAFF

size: .
J: TRBJ2-3
V: TRBV24-1
CDR3: CATKGGFGTDTQYF

size: medium-sized
J: TRBJ2-5
V: TRBV7-9
CDR3: CASSSRTSGSPETQYF

size: medium-sized
J: TRBJ2-2
V: TRBV12-3/TRBV12-4
CDR3: CASKGQGADTGELFF

size: .
J: TRBJ1-4
V: TRBV5-1
CDR3: CASSLAPPGANEKLFF

size: large
J: TRBJ1-2
V: TRBV30
CDR3: CALVTSGSDYGYTF

size: .
J: TRBJ1-1
V: TRBV20-1
CDR3: CSAAPGEGTFF

size: .
J: TRBJ2-2
V: TRBV5-4
CDR3: CATRKGAGGPTGGELFF

size: medium-sized
J: TRBJ1-2
V: TRBV6-1
CDR3: CASSEAGGYTF

size: medium-sized
J: TRBJ2-7
V: TRBV13
CDR3: CASSLVSGRHSTYEQYF

size: .
J: TRBJ2-1
V: TRBV6-5
CDR3: CASTSRGAGGSNEQFF

size: .
J: TRBJ2-1
V: TRBV5-3
CDR3: CASSSYLYNEQFF

size: .
J: TRBJ2-2
V: TRBV19
CDR3: CASNKGQGARTGELFF

size: .
J: TRBJ1-1
V: TRBV7-6
CDR3: CASSQGVYGGTEAFF

size: large
J: TRBJ2-1
V: TRBV19
CDR3: CASSQGSRWDEQFF

size: medium-sized
J: TRBJ1-1
V: TRBV5-6
CDR3: CASSLAAAGNTEAFF

size: large
J: TRBJ2-2
V: TRBV19
CDR3: CASRGGERTGELFF

size: .
J: TRBJ2-7
V: TRBV24-1
CDR3: CATSDRQAGPYEQYF